These 8 T cell receptor beta chains share one sample of origin, sequenced in a study of shared clonotypes between healthy human individuals. CD45RO-negative cells were positively selected for CCR7, leaving out terminally differentiated effector memory CD45RA+ cells. Repertoires were generated with immunoSEQ multiplex PCR, while TCRdb's copy carries only in-frame clones and drops some. The sample shows millions of clones, 85% to 95% of them seen only once. Sequencing input: naive CD8+ T cells from PBMCs. These receptor sequences come from a man aged 18 to 29 in good health. Some clones in this sample may be carry-over from other donors' samples.

This clone was seen a single time. V usage is TRBV10-3 and J usage is TRBJ1-1; 9 bases align to TRBD1. The CDR3 extends over 18 amino acids. The V gene end was trimmed by 5 bases and the J gene end by 0 bases; junction bases not matched to a gene: 13. CDR1 is ENHRY, CDR2 SYGVKD, per germline. The CDR3 sequence is CAISSSPGDRALNTEAFF. The CDR3 DNA is TGTGCCATCAGTTCCTCGCCGGGGGACAGGGCCTTGAACACTGAAGCTTTCTTT.

The V call is TRBV5-1, the J call TRBJ2-3; D perhaps matches TRBD2 (5 bases). Per germline, CDR1 SGHRS and CDR2 YFSETQ. This CDR3 spans 16 amino acids. Trimming took off 0 bases at V and 2 bases at J, with 13 bases between the two ends. The CDR3: CASSLATGIITDTQYF. CDR3 sequence (DNA): TGCGCCAGCAGCTTGGCTACCGGGATTATCACAGATACGCAGTATTTT.

The chain combines TRBV9 with TRBJ1-2, with a tentative D call TRBD1 (5 bases). Germline V gene lookup returns CDR1 SGDLS and CDR2 YYNGEE. The CDR3 is 17 amino acids. The V end lost 2 bases, the J end lost 6 bases, and 23 bases lay between the germline ends. CDR3 amino acids: CASSVARSSGGYNGYTF. The CDR3 nucleotides are TGTGCCAGCAGCGTCGCCCGCTCTTCCGGGGGATATAATGGCTACACCTTC.

J is TRBJ2-1 and V is TRBV27; a weak D match, TRBD2 (6 bases). CDR3 length equals 15 residues. Between the trimmed V and J ends, which lost 4 bases and 3 bases, there was a span of 13 bases. CDR1 and CDR2 from the germline V gene are MNHEY and SMNVEV (reference sequence). In nucleotides, the CDR3 is TGTGCCAGCAGTTCTATCGGGGGATTCTACAATGAGCAGTTCTTC. Translation: CASSSIGGFYNEQFF.

J is TRBJ2-7 and V is TRBV4-3; D perhaps matches TRBD2 (6 bases). The V end was cut by 0 bases, the J end by 0 bases, with 15 bases between. CDR1 is LGHNA, CDR2 YSLEER, per germline. The CDR3 contains 17 residues. CDR3 nucleotide sequence: TGCGCCAGCAGCCAAGAATTTGCTAGCGCTTACTCCTACGAGCAGTACTTC. This codes for CASSQEFASAYSYEQYF.

V and J are TRBV27 and TRBJ1-1, with a weak D call TRBD1 (5 bases). The CDR3 has 14 residues. Germline V gene data show CDR1 as MNHEY and CDR2 as SMNVEV (reference sequence). Between the trimmed V and J ends, which lost 3 bases and 3 bases, there was a span of 11 bases. CDR3 protein: CASSFFGGDTEAFF. For the CDR3, the DNA is TGTGCCAGCAGTTTCTTCGGGGGAGACACTGAAGCTTTCTTT.

The chain has TRBV7-9 and TRBJ2-4; D is unresolved. The CDR3 consists of 13 residues. Germline V gene data show CDR1 as SEHNR and CDR2 as FQNEAQ (reference sequence). Trimming left V 4 bases short and J 8 bases short, with 12 bases between. The CDR3 DNA follows: TGTGCCAGCAGCTGGCCCGAGTGGGACATTCAGTACTTC. Encoded protein: CASSWPEWDIQYF.

This clone was seen only once. V gene TRBV12-5 combines with J gene TRBJ2-2; D perhaps matches TRBD2 (6 bases). Trimming removed 6 bases at V and 7 bases at J, with 12 bases between. Germline V gene sequence: CDR1 LGHNT, CDR2 FRNRAP. The CDR3 spans 13 residues. DNA for the CDR3: TGTGCTAGTGGCCATGGGACTTACGGGGAGCTGTTTTTT. This gives the protein CASGHGTYGELFF.